Here is one T cell receptor (beta chain) with its context. Measured with immunoSEQ multiplex PCR; TCRdb has only the in-frame clones, and not every one. The sample includes hundreds of thousands of clones, more than 80% of them seen just once. This CDR3 comprises 16 residues. Germline loops: CDR1 MDHEN, CDR2 SYDVKM. Trimming pared 3 bases from V and 3 bases from J, leaving 17 bases between. The record originates from a study of blood T cell repertoires in COVID-19. Symptom resolution, clearance, or two negative PCRs marked the recovered donors of Cohort 3. Sequencing input: PBMCs or T cells enriched from blood (not recorded which). The receptor's source is a man under 40 who had recovered from COVID-19. The genes are TRBV28 and TRBJ1-1; D remains ambiguous. Here the CDR3 DNA reads TGTGCCAGCAGTTTTTCTGCCCTAAACAGAGACACTGAAGCTTTCTTT. Encoded protein: CASSFSALNRDTEAFF.